A selection of T cell receptor beta chains follows, all from one sample in a study of beta chain features in type 1 diabetes. Assay: immunoSEQ multiplex PCR; the TCRdb copy retains only in-frame clones and omits some. Here the sample spans a few hundred thousand clones, roughly an eighth being singletons. The sequencing sample was made of naive CD4+ T cells from blood. The receptors here all came from a man aged 25 to 45 with type 1 diabetes. CDR3s include the opening cysteine and the closing phenylalanine or tryptophan. D genes are given only for firm matches. Clone size is stated in some rows and not others, as once, few, many or a class when expanded.

cdr3_aa cdr3_nt v_call d_call clone_size j_call
CASSPYGRANNEQFF TGTGCCAGCAGCCCGTACGGGAGGGCTAACAATGAGCAGTTCTTC TRBV7-9 TRBD2 few TRBJ2-1
CASSKQGQVNTGELFF TGTGCCAGCAGCAAACAGGGACAGGTTAACACCGGGGAGCTGTTTTTT TRBV4-2 TRBD1 . TRBJ2-2
CATSREGQGYEQYF TGTGCCACCAGCAGAGAAGGACAGGGGTACGAGCAGTACTTC TRBV15 TRBD1 few TRBJ2-7
CASKRDRSGPYEQYF TGTGCCAGCAAACGGGACAGAAGCGGACCCTACGAGCAGTACTTC TRBV7-2 TRBD1 . TRBJ2-7
CASSLSGHRERMNTEAFF TGTGCCAGCAGTTTATCGGGCCACAGGGAACGAATGAACACTGAAGCTTTCTTT TRBV28 . . TRBJ1-1
CASSPPAHRQETQYF TGTGCCAGCTCACCACCGGCCCACAGGCAAGAGACCCAGTACTTC TRBV18 . . TRBJ2-5
CASSLLSSGNEQFF TGCGCCAGCAGCTTGTTGTCTAGCGGAAATGAGCAGTTCTTC TRBV5-1 TRBD2 few TRBJ2-1
CASKPSSTSGEETQYF TGTGCCAGCAAGCCTTCAAGTACTAGCGGAGAAGAGACCCAGTACTTC TRBV27 TRBD2 . TRBJ2-5
CASSLDLDRVGNEQFF TGTGCCAGCAGCTTAGACCTCGACAGGGTAGGTAATGAGCAGTTCTTC TRBV11-2 TRBD1 . TRBJ2-1
CASSSGTSGTREQFF TGCGCCAGCAGCTCCGGGACTAGCGGGACCAGGGAGCAGTTCTTC TRBV5-1 TRBD2 . TRBJ2-1
CATKGRGETQYF TGTGCCACCAAGGGCAGAGGGGAGACCCAGTACTTC TRBV15 . . TRBJ2-5
CARTLNTEAFF TGTGCCAGAACTTTGAACACTGAAGCTTTCTTT TRBV9 . . TRBJ1-1
CASSLRGLAANSYNEQFF TGTGCCAGCAGCTTAAGAGGACTAGCGGCCAACTCCTACAATGAGCAGTTCTTC TRBV7-3 TRBD2 few TRBJ2-1
CASSRSRQAQETQYF TGTGCCAGCAGCCGCAGCCGACAGGCCCAAGAGACCCAGTACTTC TRBV6-5 . . TRBJ2-5
CASSVRDRATEAFF TGTGCCAGCAGCGTACGGGACAGGGCGACTGAAGCTTTCTTT TRBV5-4 TRBD1 . TRBJ1-1
CASSLYPIGGTIYEQFF TGTGCCAGCAGCTTATATCCTATCGGAGGGACGATCTATGAGCAGTTCTTC TRBV13 . few TRBJ2-1
CATHRGVGYTF TGTGCCACCCACCGGGGGGTTGGCTACACCTTC TRBV28 . few TRBJ1-2
CAISESMMRDAYEQYF TGTGCCATCAGTGAGTCGATGATGCGGGACGCCTACGAGCAGTACTTC TRBV10-3 . few TRBJ2-7
CASSLERTKNIQYF TGCGCCAGCAGCTTGGAGAGGACCAAAAACATTCAGTACTTC TRBV5-1 . few TRBJ2-4
CASSELLLNTGELFF TGTGCCAGCAGTGAATTACTTCTGAACACCGGGGAGCTGTTTTTT TRBV6-1 . few TRBJ2-2
CSVRMREGPNTQYF TGCAGCGTCCGGATGAGGGAGGGCCCTAATACGCAGTATTTT TRBV29-1 TRBD2 . TRBJ2-3
CASSPGTVDTGELFF TGTGCCAGCTCACCCGGGACAGTTGACACCGGGGAGCTGTTTTTT TRBV18 TRBD1 . TRBJ2-2
CASNLQGNQETQYF TGTGCCAGCAATTTACAGGGGAACCAAGAGACCCAGTACTTC TRBV7-9 TRBD1 . TRBJ2-5
CASSVASGSLPDTQYF TGTGCCAGCAGCGTAGCTAGCGGGAGTCTCCCAGATACGCAGTATTTT TRBV9 TRBD2 . TRBJ2-3
CASSSAGLTNYGYTF TGTGCCAGCAGCTCGGCAGGGCTAACTAACTATGGCTACACCTTC TRBV28 . . TRBJ1-2
CATSGGAGIYEQYF TGTGCCACCTCAGGGGGCGCCGGGATCTACGAGCAGTACTTC TRBV19 TRBD1 few TRBJ2-7
CASSQASRRGYTGELFF TGCGCCAGCAGCCAAGCGTCTAGGCGGGGATACACCGGGGAGCTGTTTTTT TRBV4-3 . few TRBJ2-2
CARATGTEQYF TGCGCCAGGGCGACAGGCACCGAGCAGTACTTC TRBV10-1 . few TRBJ2-7
CASSLTDRDMNTEAFF TGTGCCAGCAGTTTAACTGACAGGGACATGAACACTGAAGCTTTCTTT TRBV28 TRBD1 . TRBJ1-1
CASSPRGSQRSQGVF TGTGCCAGCAGTCCACGGGGCAGTCAAAGGTCTCAGGGGGTCTTC TRBV2 TRBD1 . TRBJ2-1
CASSPIDRDAGYTF TGCGCCAGCAGCCCCATCGACAGAGACGCTGGCTACACCTTC TRBV5-1 . few TRBJ1-2
CASISTGRETQYF TGTGCCAGCATCTCGACAGGGAGGGAGACCCAGTACTTC TRBV2 . few TRBJ2-5
CASSTRDWNTEAFF TGTGCCAGCAGCACGAGGGATTGGAACACTGAAGCTTTCTTT TRBV4-2 . . TRBJ1-1
CAISDRDRVRETQYF TGTGCCATCAGTGACCGGGACAGGGTAAGGGAGACCCAGTACTTC TRBV10-3 TRBD1 . TRBJ2-5
CASSSKGVGGTEAFF TGTGCCAGCAGTTCAAAAGGGGTTGGCGGCACTGAAGCTTTCTTT TRBV5-4 . few TRBJ1-1
CASTGTGTEQYF TGTGCCAGCACCGGGACAGGGACCGAGCAGTACTTC TRBV6-5 TRBD1 few TRBJ2-7
CASRGQLNTEAFF TGTGCCAGTAGGGGACAACTGAACACTGAAGCTTTCTTT TRBV7-8 . . TRBJ1-1
CASSLRTGNSGQETQYF TGTGCCAGCAGCTTACGGACCGGGAATAGCGGTCAAGAGACCCAGTACTTC TRBV11-2 . few TRBJ2-5
CASTRLAGGNEQFF TGTGCCAGCACCAGACTAGCGGGAGGTAATGAGCAGTTCTTC TRBV6-6 TRBD2 few TRBJ2-1
CASSPSRGTKNIQYF TGTGCCAGCAGCCCCTCCCGGGGGACCAAAAACATTCAGTACTTC TRBV28 . few TRBJ2-4
CASSQDGRAATGELFF TGCGCCAGCAGCCAAGACGGCAGGGCGGCCACCGGGGAGCTGTTTTTT TRBV4-3 . . TRBJ2-2
CASSAEPQGNTEAFF TGCGCCAGCAGCGCGGAACCACAGGGGAACACTGAAGCTTTCTTT TRBV5-1 . . TRBJ1-1
CASSANSGSYNEQFF TGTGCCAGCAGCGCCAATAGCGGCTCCTACAATGAGCAGTTCTTC TRBV7-3 . . TRBJ2-1
CASRTEPGTHEQYF TGTGCCAGCAGAACTGAACCAGGCACCCACGAGCAGTACTTC TRBV7-2 . . TRBJ2-7